This T cell receptor beta chain was sequenced in a study of blood T cells in healthy people across ages. Study results and limitations: One million T cells yielded diversity estimates that were considered underestimates.

Trimming removed 1 base at V and 6 bases at J, with 18 bases between. Looked up from germline, CDR1 is MGHRA and CDR2 is YSYEKL. The length of the CDR3 is 16 residues. A second about 6 to 11 cycle PCR used barcoded and J-beta primers. TCRdb reprocessed the 5' RACE reads with MiXCR, giving one entry per CDR3 protein. The sample records roughly 1,800,000 distinct CDR3 sequences, 49% being singletons. To note about this clonotype: Antigen: not known.

The specimen sequenced was blood. The chain uses TRBV4-1 and TRBJ1-2, with D tentatively TRBD1 (5 bases). The TCR sequence derives from a middle-aged woman in good health. This chain's CDR3 is CASSQGTTSWGDGYTF. The CDR3 coding sequence is TGCGCCAGCAGCCAAGGGACGACAAGTTGGGGGGATGGCTACACCTTC.